What follows are 20 T cell receptor beta chains derived from one specimen sequenced in a study of T cell responses to AZD1222 COVID-19 vaccine. Only in-frame clones appear in the TCRdb table, and some are missing; sequencing was by immunoSEQ multiplex PCR. The data show 100,000 or so clones, less than 90% seen once. This specimen was peripheral blood, taken on day 0 of AZD1222 vaccination. The receptor source for this set is an adult in good health.

The chain carries TRBV2 and TRBJ1-2, with a possible D match to TRBD1 (6 bases). This CDR3 has 11 amino acids. In germline, CDR1 is SNHLY, CDR2 FYNNEI. V was shortened by 5 bases and J by 9 bases, with 10 bases between the two germline ends. CDR3 amino acids: CASSLQGSYTF. The CDR3 DNA reads TGTGCCAGCAGTTTACAGGGTAGCTACACCTTC.

The chain recombines TRBV5-5 with TRBJ2-1, with 12 bases lining up with TRBD2. Trimming cost V 0 bases and J 7 bases; bases outside gene matches: 5. The CDR3 totals 16 residues. From germline, CDR1 is SGHKS and CDR2 YYEKEE (reference sequence). As DNA, the CDR3 is TGTGCCAGCAGCTTGGCCGGGACTAGCGGGCGGAATGAGCAGTTCTTC. The encoded protein is CASSLAGTSGRNEQFF.

This clone was recorded once. The chain employs TRBV6-5 and TRBJ1-4, with 7 bases that match TRBD1. Per germline, CDR1 MNHEY and CDR2 SVGAGI. Trimming took 5 bases from V and 4 from J; bases not matched to a gene: 4. This CDR3 is 14 amino acids long. The CDR3 is CASSRTGNNEKLFF. Written as DNA, the CDR3 is TGTGCCAGCAGTCGGACAGGAAATAATGAAAAACTGTTTTTT.

This clone was found once. CDR3 DNA sequence: TGTGCCAGCAGTTTAAATTCGGCAGGGGGCTGGGAAAAACTGTTTTTT. Its translation: CASSLNSAGGWEKLFF. J is TRBJ1-4 and V is TRBV27, with 8 bases lining up with TRBD1. This CDR3 comprises 16 residues. Unmatched junction bases numbered 10, after V lost 2 bases and J lost 8 bases. Germline V gene data show CDR1 as MNHEY and CDR2 as SMNVEV (reference sequence).

The chain is built from TRBV7-9 and TRBJ1-2, with a possible D match to TRBD1 (6 bases). V lost 3 bases and J lost 4, with 12 bases in between. The CDR3 consists of 14 residues. The V gene's germline CDR1 is SEHNR and CDR2 FQNEAQ (reference sequence). The CDR3 DNA is TGTGCCAGCAGCTTTCAAGGGGGGGGCTATGGCTACACCTTC. This translates into CASSFQGGGYGYTF.

The V call is TRBV28, the J call TRBJ2-2, with TRBD1 matching over 11 bases. Germline CDR1 reads MDHEN; CDR2 reads SYDVKM. The CDR3 runs to 14 residues. The V gene end was trimmed by 10 bases and the J gene end by 6 bases; junction bases not matched to a gene: 7. The CDR3 loop is CAICRDRGAGELFF. As DNA, the CDR3 is TGTGCCATCTGCCGGGACAGGGGGGCCGGGGAGCTGTTTTTT.

V usage is TRBV5-1 and J usage is TRBJ2-1, with D unclear. The germline V gene has CDR1 SGHRS and CDR2 YFSETQ. This CDR3 spans 17 amino acids. V was cut by 4 bases and J by 0 bases, with 17 bases left in between. The chain's CDR3 is CASSPAEIQLSYNEQFF. The DNA for the CDR3 is TGCGCCAGCAGCCCGGCGGAGATTCAGCTCTCCTACAATGAGCAGTTCTTC. Drawing the rest from reference TRBV5-1 and TRBJ2-1, the complete variable domain is KAGVTQTPRYLIKTRGQQVTLSCSPISGHRSVSWYQQTPGQGLQFLFEYFSETQRNKGNFPGRFSGRQFSNSRSEMNVSTLELGDSALYLCASSPAEIQLSYNEQFFGPGTRLTVL.

This clone has a single count. The chain links TRBV7-2 to TRBJ2-7; D is possibly TRBD1 (6 bases). This CDR3 contains 14 residues. CDR1 SGHTA and CDR2 FQGNSA come from the germline V gene. The V end lost 4 bases, the J end lost 5 bases, and 15 bases lay between the germline ends. The CDR3, as DNA: TGTGCCAGCAGCTCATCATGGACAGTGCACGAGCAGTACTTC. Its protein product is CASSSSWTVHEQYF.

This clone was counted between two and nine times. V is TRBV6-2 or TRBV6-3 and J is TRBJ1-2, with TRBD1 identical over 7 bases. Germline-derived CDR1 and CDR2 are MNHEY and SVGEGT. The CDR3 covers 14 residues. After removal of 6 bases from V and 8 bases from J, the junction contained 12 bases not matched to a gene. The chain's CDR3 is CASSDRVRLRGYTF. The CDR3 DNA is TGTGCCAGCAGCGACAGGGTCAGGCTACGCGGCTACACCTTC.

Comment on this clone: The same CDR3 arises from other DNA sequences in this sample as well. V and J are TRBV27 and TRBJ1-2; 8 nucleotides line up with TRBD1. The ends lost 3 bases at V and 3 bases at J; junction bases unmatched: 9. The germline V gene has CDR1 MNHEY and CDR2 SMNVEV (reference sequence). The CDR3 loop spans 16 amino acids. CDR3 in DNA: TGTGCCAGCAGTTTGGGCAGGGGGCGCTTTGACTATGGCTACACCTTC. Translated: CASSLGRGRFDYGYTF.

V and J are TRBV9 and TRBJ2-3, with 7 bases lining up with TRBD2. The germline V gene has CDR1 SGDLS and CDR2 YYNGEE. The CDR3 extends over 15 amino acids. The junction had 6 bases not matched to a gene; V was cut back by 0 bases and J by 5 bases. CDR3 loop: CASSVAGRALDTQYF. As DNA, the CDR3 is TGTGCCAGCAGCGTAGCGGGGAGGGCCTTAGATACGCAGTATTTT.

The V and J genes are TRBV12-3 or TRBV12-4 and TRBJ2-7, with D possibly TRBD1 on 6 matching bases. Trimming cost V 5 bases and J 3 bases, with 11 bases left between them. The CDR3 has 13 residues. The CDR3 is CASSLQGIYEQYF. As DNA, the CDR3 is TGTGCCAGCAGTCTACAGGGTATCTACGAGCAGTACTTC.

The chain joins TRBV2 to TRBJ1-5; D is perhaps TRBD1 (5 bases). The CDR3 has 14 amino acids. V lost 4 bases to trimming and J lost 5 bases, with 12 bases between them. CDR1 and CDR2 from the germline V gene are SNHLY and FYNNEI. The DNA for the CDR3 is TGTGCCAGCAGTGGGGGGGGAGCCGATCAGCCCCAGCATTTT. It translates to CASSGGGADQPQHF.

This chain's CDR3 is CAPFSEQYF. CDR3 nucleotide sequence: TGTGCCCCTTTTTCCGAGCAGTACTTC. This sequence joins TRBV3-1 (or the pseudogene TRBV3-2) and TRBJ2-7, with D uncertain. Trimming cost V 11 bases and J 6 bases, with 8 bases left between them. There are 9 residues in the CDR3. Germline V gene sequence: CDR1 LGHDT, CDR2 YNNKEL (reference sequence).

V usage is TRBV5-6 and J usage is TRBJ2-3; the match to TRBD1 covers 9 bases. The ends lost 4 bases at V and 1 base at J; junction bases unmatched: 7. Germline loops: CDR1 SGHDT, CDR2 YYEEEE. This CDR3 has 16 amino acids. This chain's CDR3 is CASSIRRDRGTDTQYF. In DNA, the CDR3 is TGTGCCAGCAGCATTAGACGGGACAGGGGCACAGATACGCAGTATTTT.

Only one count was recorded for this clone. The chain has TRBV12-3 or TRBV12-4 and TRBJ1-1; tentative D call: TRBD1 (6 bases). With 6 bases removed from V and 6 bases from J, the gap between germline ends came to 14 bases. The CDR3 length is 13 residues. CDR3 DNA sequence: TGTGCCAGCAGACGAACAGGGTCTTCTGAAGCTTTCTTT. Residues: CASRRTGSSEAFF.

The gene calls are TRBV3-1 (or the pseudogene TRBV3-2) and TRBJ2-1; 14 bases fit TRBD2. CDR1 is LGHDT and CDR2 is YNNKEL in the germline V gene (reference sequence). The J segment lost 7 bases and the V segment lost 3 bases, leaving 5 bases of the junction unmatched. This CDR3 contains 16 residues. The CDR3 DNA reads TGTGCCAGCAGCCATGGACTAGCGGGAGGCGGTAATGAGCAGTTCTTC. Its translation: CASSHGLAGGGNEQFF.

CDR3 loop: CASSPGLAGLRETQYF. CDR3 coding DNA: TGTGCCAGCAGCCCCGGGCTAGCGGGATTGAGGGAGACCCAGTACTTC. J is TRBJ2-5 and V is TRBV11-3; 9 bases fit TRBD2. CDR1 and CDR2 from the germline V gene are SGHNT and YENEEA. V lost 5 bases, J lost 5 bases, and 12 bases stayed unmatched. This CDR3 has 16 residues.

This chain links TRBV5-6 with TRBJ2-2; 11 positions match TRBD2. The CDR3 is made up of 17 amino acids. V trimming: 3 bases; J trimming: 9 bases; junction bases outside the gene matches: 13. Germline V gives CDR1 SGHDT, CDR2 YYEEEE. The CDR3 protein is CASSWLAGGPLLRELFF. For the CDR3, the DNA is TGTGCCAGCAGCTGGTTAGCGGGAGGGCCTCTTCTGAGGGAGCTGTTTTTT.

The chain recombines TRBV19 with TRBJ1-2; 7 bases are shared with TRBD1. V dropped 4 bases and J dropped 0; count of bases not matched to a gene: 2. Germline assignment: CDR1 LNHDA and CDR2 SQIVND (reference sequence). This CDR3 is 14 amino acids long. CDR3 region: CASSKQGSNYGYTF. The CDR3 DNA is TGTGCCAGTAGTAAACAGGGGTCTAACTATGGCTACACCTTC. Drawing the rest from reference TRBV19 and TRBJ1-2, the complete variable domain is DGGITQSPKYLFRKEGQNVTLSCEQNLNHDAMYWYRQDPGQGLRLIYYSQIVNDFQKGDIAEGYSVSREKKESFPLTVTSAQKNPTAFYLCASSKQGSNYGYTFGSGTRLTVV.